This TCR beta chain comes out of a study of OX40 agonist ivuxolimab in advanced cancers. J gave up 4 bases and V 4 bases, and 7 bases lay outside the gene matches. The V gene's germline CDR1 is SGHVS and CDR2 FQNEAQ. The CDR3 is 16 amino acids. Any history of autoimmune disease or systemic immunosuppression disqualified patients. Clones were sequenced by immunoSEQ multiplex PCR, and TCRdb holds only the in-frame ones, with some missing. The table lists 75,000 to 100,000 clones, over 75% of them singletons, with 0.25% to 0.35% in the top ten. The source of this sequence is an adult with an advanced solid tumor such as melanoma, head and neck, liver or kidney cancer. The chain combines TRBV7-8 with TRBJ2-3; 11 positions agree with TRBD2. The sample was CD4+ or CD8+ T cells sorted from blood, taken in a trial of the OX40 agonist ivuxolimab. CDR3 amino acids: CASSSTSGRRSDTQYF. The CDR3 DNA is TGTGCCAGCAGCTCCACTAGCGGGAGAAGGTCAGATACGCAGTATTTT.